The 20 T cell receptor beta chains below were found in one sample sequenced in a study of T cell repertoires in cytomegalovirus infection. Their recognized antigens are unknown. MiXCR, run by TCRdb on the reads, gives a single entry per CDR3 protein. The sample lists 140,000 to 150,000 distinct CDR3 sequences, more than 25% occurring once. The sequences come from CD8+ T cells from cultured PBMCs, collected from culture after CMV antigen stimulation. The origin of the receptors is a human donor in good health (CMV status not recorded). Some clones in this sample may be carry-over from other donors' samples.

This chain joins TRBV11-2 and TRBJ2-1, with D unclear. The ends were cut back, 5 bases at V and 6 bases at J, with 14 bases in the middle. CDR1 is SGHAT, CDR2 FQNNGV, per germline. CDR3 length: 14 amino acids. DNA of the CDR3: TGTGCCAGCAGCCCTATGATAGGAGTCAATGAGCAGTTCTTC. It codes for CASSPMIGVNEQFF.

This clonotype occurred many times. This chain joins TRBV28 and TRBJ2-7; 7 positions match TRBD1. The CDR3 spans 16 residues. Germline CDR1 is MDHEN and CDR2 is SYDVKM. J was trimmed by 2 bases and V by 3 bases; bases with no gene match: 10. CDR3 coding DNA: TGTGCCAGCAGTTTTTTATGGGACAGCACCACCTACGAGCAGTACTTC. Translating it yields CASSFLWDSTTYEQYF.

The CDR3 here is CASSLSHREMREQYF. The CDR3 nucleotides are TGTGCCAGCAGTTTATCACACAGGGAGATGAGAGAGCAGTACTTC. V usage is TRBV28 and J usage is TRBJ2-7, with TRBD1 as a possible D gene (6 bases). With 1 base removed from V and 7 bases from J, the gap between germline ends came to 17 bases. This CDR3 spans 15 amino acids. Germline-derived CDR1 and CDR2 are MDHEN and SYDVKM.

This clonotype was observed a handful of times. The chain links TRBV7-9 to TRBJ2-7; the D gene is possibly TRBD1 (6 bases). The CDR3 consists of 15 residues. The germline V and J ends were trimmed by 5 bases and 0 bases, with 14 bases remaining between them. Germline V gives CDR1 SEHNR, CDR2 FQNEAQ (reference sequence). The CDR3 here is CASSPPWGPSYEQYF. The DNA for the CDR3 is TGTGCCAGCAGCCCCCCCTGGGGGCCCTCCTACGAGCAGTACTTC.

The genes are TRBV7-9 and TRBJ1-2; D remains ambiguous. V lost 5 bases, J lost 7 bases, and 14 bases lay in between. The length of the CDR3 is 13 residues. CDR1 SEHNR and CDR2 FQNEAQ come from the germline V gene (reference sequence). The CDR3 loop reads CASSQKDRAGYTF. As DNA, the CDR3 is TGTGCCAGCAGCCAGAAAGATCGGGCTGGCTACACCTTC.

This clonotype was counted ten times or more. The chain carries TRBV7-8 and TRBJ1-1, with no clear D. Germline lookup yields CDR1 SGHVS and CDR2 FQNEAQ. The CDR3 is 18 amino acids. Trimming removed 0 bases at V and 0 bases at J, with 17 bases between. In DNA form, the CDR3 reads TGTGCCAGCAGCTTAGCGGCCGGCAGGTTGACCATGAACACTGAAGCTTTCTTT. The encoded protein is CASSLAAGRLTMNTEAFF.

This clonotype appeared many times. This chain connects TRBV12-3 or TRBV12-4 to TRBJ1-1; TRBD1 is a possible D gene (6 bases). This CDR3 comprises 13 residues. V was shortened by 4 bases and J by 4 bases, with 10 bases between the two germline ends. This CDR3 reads CASSWTESTEAFF. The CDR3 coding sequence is TGTGCCAGCAGTTGGACAGAGAGCACTGAAGCTTTCTTT.

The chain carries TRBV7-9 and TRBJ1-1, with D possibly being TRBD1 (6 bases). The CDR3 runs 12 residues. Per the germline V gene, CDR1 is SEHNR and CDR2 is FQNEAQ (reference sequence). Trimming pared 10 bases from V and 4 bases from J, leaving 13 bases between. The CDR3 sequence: CATEGGGTEAFF. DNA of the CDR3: TGTGCCACGGAGGGGGGCGGCACTGAAGCTTTCTTT.

CDR3 sequence (DNA): TGCGCCAGCAGCCAAGTATCAGGGGGAAACACTGAAGCTTTCTTT. Amino acids: CASSQVSGGNTEAFF. The chain has TRBV4-1 and TRBJ1-1, with 7 bases aligning to TRBD1. CDR3 size: 15 residues. CDR1 is MGHRA, CDR2 YSYEKL, per germline. Trimming took 1 base from V and 2 from J; bases not matched to a gene: 4.

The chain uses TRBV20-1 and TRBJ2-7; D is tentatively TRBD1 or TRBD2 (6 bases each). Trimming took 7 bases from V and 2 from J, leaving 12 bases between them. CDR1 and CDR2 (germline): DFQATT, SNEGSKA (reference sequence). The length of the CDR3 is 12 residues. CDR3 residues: CSERGVTYEQYF. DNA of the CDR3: TGCAGTGAGAGGGGGGTAACCTACGAGCAGTACTTC.

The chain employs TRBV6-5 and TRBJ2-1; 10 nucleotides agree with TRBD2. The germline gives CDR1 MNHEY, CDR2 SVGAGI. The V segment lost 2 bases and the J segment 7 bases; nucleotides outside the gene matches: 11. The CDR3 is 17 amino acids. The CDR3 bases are TGTGCCAGCAGTTACGGAAAAGCGGGGGGGCCGGCAAATGAGCAGTTCTTC. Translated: CASSYGKAGGPANEQFF.

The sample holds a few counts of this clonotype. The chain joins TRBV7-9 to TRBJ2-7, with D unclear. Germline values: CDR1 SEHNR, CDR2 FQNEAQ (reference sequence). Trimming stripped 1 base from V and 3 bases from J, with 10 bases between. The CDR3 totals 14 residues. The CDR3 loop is CASSLVAAFYEQYF. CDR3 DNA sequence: TGTGCCAGCAGCTTAGTGGCGGCGTTCTACGAGCAGTACTTC.

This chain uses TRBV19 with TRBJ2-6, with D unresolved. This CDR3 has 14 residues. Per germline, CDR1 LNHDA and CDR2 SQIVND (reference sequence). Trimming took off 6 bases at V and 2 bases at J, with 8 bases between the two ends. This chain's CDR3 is CASSSAAGANVLTF. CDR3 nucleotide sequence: TGTGCCAGTAGCTCCGCCGCTGGGGCCAACGTCCTGACTTTC.

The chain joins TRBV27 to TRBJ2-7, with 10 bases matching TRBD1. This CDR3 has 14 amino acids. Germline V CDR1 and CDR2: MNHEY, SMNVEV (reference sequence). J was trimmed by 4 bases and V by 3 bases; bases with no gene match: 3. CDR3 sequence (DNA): TGTGCCAGCAGTTTGGGACAGGGGTTATACGAGCAGTACTTC. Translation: CASSLGQGLYEQYF.

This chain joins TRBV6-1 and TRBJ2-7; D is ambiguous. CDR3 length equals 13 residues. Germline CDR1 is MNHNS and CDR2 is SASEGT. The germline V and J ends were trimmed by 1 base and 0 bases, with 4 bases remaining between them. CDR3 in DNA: TGTGCCAGCAGTGAAGGTAGCTCCTACGAGCAGTACTTC. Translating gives CASSEGSSYEQYF.

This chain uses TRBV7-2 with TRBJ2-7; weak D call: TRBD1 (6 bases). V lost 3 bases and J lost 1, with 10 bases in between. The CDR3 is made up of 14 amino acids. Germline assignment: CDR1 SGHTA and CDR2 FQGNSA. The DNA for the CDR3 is TGTGCCAGCAGCTTGTCGACAGGTTCCTACGAGCAGTACTTC. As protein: CASSLSTGSYEQYF.

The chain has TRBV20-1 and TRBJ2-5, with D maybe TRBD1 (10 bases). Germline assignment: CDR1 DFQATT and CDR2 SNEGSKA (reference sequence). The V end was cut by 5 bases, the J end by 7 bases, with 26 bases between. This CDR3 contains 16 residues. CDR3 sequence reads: CSAFPGQGRGGPTQYF. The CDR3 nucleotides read TGCAGTGCTTTTCCGGGACAGGGGCGGGGGGGTCCGACCCAGTACTTC.

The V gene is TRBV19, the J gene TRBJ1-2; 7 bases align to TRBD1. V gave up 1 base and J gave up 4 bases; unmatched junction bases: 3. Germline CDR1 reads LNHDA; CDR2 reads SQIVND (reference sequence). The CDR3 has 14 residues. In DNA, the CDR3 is TGTGCCAGTAGTATAGTAGGGACAGTCTATGGCTACACCTTC. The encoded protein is CASSIVGTVYGYTF.

The CDR3 coding sequence is TGTGCCAGCAGCGATTTGGGTTTGGGGAATCAGCCCCAGCATTTT. It is translated as CASSDLGLGNQPQHF. The genes are TRBV7-6 and TRBJ1-5; D is unclear. V lost 5 bases, J lost 4 bases, and 15 bases lay in between. Germline CDR1 and CDR2: SGHVS and FNYEAQ. The CDR3 is made up of 15 amino acids.

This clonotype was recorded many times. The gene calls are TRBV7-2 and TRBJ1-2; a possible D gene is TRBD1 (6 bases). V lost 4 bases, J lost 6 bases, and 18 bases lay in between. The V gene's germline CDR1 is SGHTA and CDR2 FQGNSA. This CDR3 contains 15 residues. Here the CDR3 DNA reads TGTGCCAGCAGCTCCGGGCGGGGGGCTGAGCATGGCTACACCTTC. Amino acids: CASSSGRGAEHGYTF.